Below, 7 T cell receptor beta chains from the same sample are listed, as sequenced in a study of shared clonotypes between healthy human individuals. Profiling relied on immunoSEQ multiplex PCR, and the TCRdb table lists in-frame clones only, not all of them. Of roughly 2 million clones in the sample, approximately 94% were seen once. The sequencing input was naive CD4+ T cells sorted from blood. Documented subset: CD45RA+ positively selected. Source of these receptors: a man aged 18 to 29 in good health.

The chain links TRBV29-1 to TRBJ1-2, with 7 bases that match TRBD1. V lost 0 bases and J lost 8; bases outside the gene matches: 12. CDR3 length equals 15 residues. Germline lookup yields CDR1 SQVTM and CDR2 ANQGSEA. The CDR3 loop is CSVEDPERGLGGYTF. Here the CDR3 DNA reads TGCAGCGTTGAAGACCCTGAAAGGGGGCTGGGGGGCTACACCTTC. The whole variable domain, filled in from reference TRBV29-1 and TRBJ1-2, reads SAVISQKPSRDICQRGTSLTIQCQVDSQVTMMFWYRQQPGQSLTLIATANQGSEATYESGFVIDKFPISRPNLTFSTLTVSNMSPEDSSIYLCSVEDPERGLGGYTFGSGTRLTVV.

CDR3 amino acids: CASSRQGFYEQFF. Written as DNA, the CDR3 is TGCGCCAGCAGCCGACAGGGATTTTATGAGCAGTTCTTC. The V call is TRBV4-3, the J call TRBJ2-1; 7 bases are a match to TRBD1. The length of the CDR3 is 13 residues. Per germline, CDR1 LGHNA and CDR2 YSLEER. Germline trimming cut 4 bases from V and 8 bases from J; bases unmatched to any gene: 5.

The rearrangement joins TRBV7-6 to TRBJ1-5; D is undetermined. V was cut by 1 base and J by 4 bases, with 5 bases left in between. This CDR3 is built from 13 residues. Germline CDR1 and CDR2: SGHVS and FNYEAQ. Here the CDR3 DNA reads TGTGCCAGCAGCTTAGACGAAAATCAGCCCCAGCATTTT. It codes for CASSLDENQPQHF.

The chain employs TRBV11-2 and TRBJ2-1; 7 nucleotides align to TRBD2. CDR3 length: 11 residues. V gave up 6 bases and J gave up 9 bases; unmatched junction bases: 2. Germline V gene data show CDR1 as SGHAT and CDR2 as FQNNGV. The CDR3 here is CASRTSLEQFF. Written as DNA, the CDR3 is TGTGCCAGCAGGACTAGCCTTGAGCAGTTCTTC.

V and J are TRBV29-1 and TRBJ1-2; 9 nucleotides agree with TRBD1. The CDR3 covers 16 residues. After removal of 5 bases from V and 5 bases from J, the junction contained 15 bases not matched to a gene. The germline CDR1 and CDR2 sequences are SQVTM and ANQGSEA. Written as DNA, the CDR3 is TGCAGCGTTACGAAGTTTAAAGAGGGACAGGGTTATGGCTACACCTTC. Translation gives CSVTKFKEGQGYGYTF.

J is TRBJ1-2 and V is TRBV5-1; D unclear. In germline, CDR1 is SGHRS, CDR2 YFSETQ. Trimming left V 0 bases short and J 6 bases short, with 15 bases between. The CDR3 runs 15 residues. The CDR3 here is CASSLARGFGDGYTF. CDR3 DNA: TGCGCCAGCAGCTTGGCGCGGGGATTCGGCGATGGCTACACCTTC.

V gene TRBV19 combines with J gene TRBJ1-5; the D gene is possibly TRBD1 (5 bases). Germline CDR1 and CDR2: LNHDA and SQIVND (reference sequence). CDR3 length: 15 residues. Between the trimmed V and J ends, which lost 7 bases and 6 bases, there was a span of 19 bases. CDR3 in DNA: TGTGCCAGTACCAACCTAGCGGGGCACGGTCAGCCCCAGCATTTT. Translating it yields CASTNLAGHGQPQHF.